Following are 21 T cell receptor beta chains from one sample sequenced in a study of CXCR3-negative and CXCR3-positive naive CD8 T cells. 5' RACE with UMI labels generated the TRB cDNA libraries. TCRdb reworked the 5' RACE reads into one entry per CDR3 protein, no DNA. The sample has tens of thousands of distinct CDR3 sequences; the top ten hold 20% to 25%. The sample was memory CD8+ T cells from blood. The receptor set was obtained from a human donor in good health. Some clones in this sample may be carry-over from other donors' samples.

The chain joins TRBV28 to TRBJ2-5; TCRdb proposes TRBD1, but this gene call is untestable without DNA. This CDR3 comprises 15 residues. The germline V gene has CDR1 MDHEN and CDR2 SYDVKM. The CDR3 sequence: CASSTLGGGLETQYF.

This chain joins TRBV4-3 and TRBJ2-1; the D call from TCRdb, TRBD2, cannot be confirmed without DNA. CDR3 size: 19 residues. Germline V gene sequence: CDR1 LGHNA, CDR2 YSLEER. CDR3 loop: CASSQVPGLAGAPGNEQFF.

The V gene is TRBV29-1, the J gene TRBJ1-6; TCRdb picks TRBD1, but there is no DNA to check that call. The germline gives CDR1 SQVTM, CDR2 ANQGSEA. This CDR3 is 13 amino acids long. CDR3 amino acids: CSAPNGYNSPLHF.

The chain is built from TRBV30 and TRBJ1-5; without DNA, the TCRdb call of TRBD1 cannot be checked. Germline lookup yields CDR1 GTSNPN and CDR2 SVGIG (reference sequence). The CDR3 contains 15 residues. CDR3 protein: CAWSRGSDSNQPQHF.

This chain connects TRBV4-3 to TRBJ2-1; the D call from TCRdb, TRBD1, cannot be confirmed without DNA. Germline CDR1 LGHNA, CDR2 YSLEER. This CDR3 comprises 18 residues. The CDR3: CASSQDANPGGVYNEQFF.

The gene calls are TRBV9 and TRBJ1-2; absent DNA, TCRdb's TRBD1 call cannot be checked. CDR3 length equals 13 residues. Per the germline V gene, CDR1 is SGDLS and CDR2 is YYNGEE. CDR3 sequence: CASSLGTDYGYTF.

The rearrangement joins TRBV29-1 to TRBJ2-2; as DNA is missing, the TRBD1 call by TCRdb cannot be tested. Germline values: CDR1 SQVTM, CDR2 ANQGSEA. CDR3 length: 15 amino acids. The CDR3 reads CSVETRDGNTGELFF.

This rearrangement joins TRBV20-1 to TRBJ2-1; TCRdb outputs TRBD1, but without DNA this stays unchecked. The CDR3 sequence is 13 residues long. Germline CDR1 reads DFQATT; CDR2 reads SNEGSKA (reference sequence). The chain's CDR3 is CSARVWGFHEQFF.

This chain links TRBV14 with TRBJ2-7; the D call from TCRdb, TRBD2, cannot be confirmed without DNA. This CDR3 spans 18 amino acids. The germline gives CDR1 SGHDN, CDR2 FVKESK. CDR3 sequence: CASSQAAPLAGSTYEQYF.

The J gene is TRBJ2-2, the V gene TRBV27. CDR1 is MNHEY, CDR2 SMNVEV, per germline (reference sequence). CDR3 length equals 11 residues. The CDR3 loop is CASQNTGELFF.

The CDR3 region is CSARPVGVTYGYTF. J is TRBJ1-2 and V is TRBV20-1; with no DNA, the TCRdb D assignment of TRBD1 cannot be verified. Germline CDR1 and CDR2: DFQATT and SNEGSKA (reference sequence). The CDR3 loop spans 14 amino acids.

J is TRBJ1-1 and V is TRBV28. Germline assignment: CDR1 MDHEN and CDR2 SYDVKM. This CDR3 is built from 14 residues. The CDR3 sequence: CASSFGSDGTEAFF.

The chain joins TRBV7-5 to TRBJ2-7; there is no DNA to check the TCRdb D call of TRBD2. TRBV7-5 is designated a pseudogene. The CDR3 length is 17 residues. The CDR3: CISVPEAPGTRTYEQYF.

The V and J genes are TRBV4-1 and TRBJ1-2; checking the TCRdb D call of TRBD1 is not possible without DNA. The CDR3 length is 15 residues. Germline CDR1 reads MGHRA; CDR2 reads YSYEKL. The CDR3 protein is CASSPGQGVHYGYTF.

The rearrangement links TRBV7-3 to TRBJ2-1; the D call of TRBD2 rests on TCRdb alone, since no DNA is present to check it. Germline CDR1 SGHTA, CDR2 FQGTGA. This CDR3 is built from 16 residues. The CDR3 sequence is CASSFIAGGPFDEQFF.

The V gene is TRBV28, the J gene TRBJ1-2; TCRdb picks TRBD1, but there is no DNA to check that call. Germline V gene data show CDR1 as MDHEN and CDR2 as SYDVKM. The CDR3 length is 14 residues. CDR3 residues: CASSVTGGGYGYTF.

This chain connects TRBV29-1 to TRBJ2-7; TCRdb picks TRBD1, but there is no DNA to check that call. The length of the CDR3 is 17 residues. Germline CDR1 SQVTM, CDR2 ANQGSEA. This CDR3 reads CSVEDKSVGQGVNEQYF.

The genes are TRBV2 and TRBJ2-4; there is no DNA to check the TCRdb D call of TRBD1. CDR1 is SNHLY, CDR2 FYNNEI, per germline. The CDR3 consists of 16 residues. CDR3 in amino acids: CASSPPGQGWQNIQYF.

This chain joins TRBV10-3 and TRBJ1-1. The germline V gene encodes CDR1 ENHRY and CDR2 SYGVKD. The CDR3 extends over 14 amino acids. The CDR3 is CAISESRGNTEAFF.

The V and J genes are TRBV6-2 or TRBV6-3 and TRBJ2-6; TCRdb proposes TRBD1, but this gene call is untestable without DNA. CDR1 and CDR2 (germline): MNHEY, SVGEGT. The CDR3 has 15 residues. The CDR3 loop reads CASSEDTTRANVLTF.

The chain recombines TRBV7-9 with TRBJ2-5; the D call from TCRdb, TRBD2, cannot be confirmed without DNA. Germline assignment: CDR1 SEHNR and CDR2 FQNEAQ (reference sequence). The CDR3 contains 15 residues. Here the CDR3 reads CASSSRVLPPGTQYF.